These 28 T cell receptor beta chains came from one sample sequenced in a study of blood T cell repertoires in COVID-19. Sequenced by immunoSEQ multiplex PCR; TCRdb stores in-frame clones only, minus some. The table lists around 100,000 clones, 69% of them singletons. The material sequenced was peripheral blood. Every receptor here comes from an elderly man with acute or convalescent COVID-19.

The gene calls are TRBV7-2 and TRBJ2-7; TRBD1 agrees at 7 bases. The CDR3 has 15 amino acids. Germline CDR1 is SGHTA and CDR2 is FQGNSA. Trimming took 3 bases from V and 4 from J; bases not matched to a gene: 9. CDR3 protein: CASSFDGTAWYEQYF. The CDR3 bases are TGTGCCAGCAGCTTTGACGGGACAGCATGGTACGAGCAGTACTTC.

CDR3 DNA: TGTGCCAGCAGCTTGAGACAGGGTGGCAATCAGCCCCAGCATTTT. Translated: CASSLRQGGNQPQHF. This chain joins TRBV7-2 and TRBJ1-5, with TRBD1 matching over 7 bases. Germline CDR1 SGHTA, CDR2 FQGNSA. The trim removed 3 bases at V and 2 bases at J, leaving 4 bases unmatched. CDR3 size: 15 residues.

The CDR3 protein is CASSTSGLAATYEQYF. The CDR3 nucleotides are TGTGCCAGCAGCACGTCGGGACTAGCGGCCACCTACGAGCAGTACTTC. The rearrangement joins TRBV5-5 to TRBJ2-7; 11 bases align to TRBD2. CDR1 is SGHKS and CDR2 is YYEKEE in the germline V gene (reference sequence). The CDR3 contains 16 residues. V lost 4 bases, J lost 2 bases, and 8 bases stayed unmatched. Based on the CDR3 plus reference TRBV5-5 and TRBJ2-7, the full variable domain is DAGVTQSPTHLIKTRGQQVTLRCSPISGHKSVSWYQQVLGQGPQFIFQYYEKEERGRGNFPDRFSARQFPNYSSELNVNALLLGDSALYLCASSTSGLAATYEQYFGPGTRLTVT.

The chain employs TRBV7-2 and TRBJ1-1; D remains ambiguous. Trimming cost V 5 bases and J 1 base, with 14 bases left between them. The CDR3 has 15 residues. The germline V gene has CDR1 SGHTA and CDR2 FQGNSA. This CDR3 reads CASSLFQVGNTEAFF. The CDR3 DNA follows: TGTGCCAGCAGCCTCTTCCAGGTGGGGAACACTGAAGCTTTCTTT.

The chain carries TRBV28 and TRBJ1-1, with D maybe TRBD1 (5 bases). Germline V gene data show CDR1 as MDHEN and CDR2 as SYDVKM. There are 14 residues in the CDR3. V was clipped by 7 bases and J by 5 bases, with 17 bases between them. The CDR3 DNA reads as TGTGCCAGCAAAGGCAGCGGACGGGGGACTGAAGCTTTCTTT. It is translated as CASKGSGRGTEAFF. The whole variable domain, remainder taken from reference TRBV28 and TRBJ1-1, is DVKVTQSSRYLVKRTGEKVFLECVQDMDHENMFWYRQDPGLGLRLIYFSYDVKMKEKGDIPEGYSVSREKKERFSLILESASTNQTSMYLCASKGSGRGTEAFFGQGTRLTVV.

V gene TRBV7-9 combines with J gene TRBJ2-7; D is unclear. This CDR3 has 13 residues. Germline V gives CDR1 SEHNR, CDR2 FQNEAQ (reference sequence). Trimming pared 3 bases from V and 3 bases from J, leaving 9 bases between. CDR3 region: CASSFRVNYEQYF. The CDR3 DNA reads TGTGCCAGCAGCTTCCGGGTAAACTACGAGCAGTACTTC.

This clone was detected a few times. V is TRBV21-1 and J is TRBJ1-4; the table names TRBD1, a call not compared with the DNA. TRBV21-1 is a documented pseudogene. CDR3 size: 15 residues. Written as DNA, the CDR3 is TGTGCCAGCAGCAAAGGAGCAGGGACTAATGAAAAACTGTTTTTT. Its protein is CASSKGAGTNEKLFF.

This clone was observed a handful of times. The chain has TRBV28 and TRBJ2-3; D is perhaps TRBD1 (5 bases). Germline lookup yields CDR1 MDHEN and CDR2 SYDVKM. The CDR3 is 13 residues long. V was trimmed by 2 bases and J by 4 bases, leaving 7 bases between them. Here the CDR3 reads CASSLRGPDTQYF. CDR3 coding DNA: TGTGCCAGCAGTTTAAGGGGTCCAGATACGCAGTATTTT.

This rearrangement joins TRBV9 to TRBJ2-7; 8 bases align to TRBD2. The CDR3 is 14 residues long. V was clipped by 0 bases and J by 3 bases; unmatched bases: 2. The germline V gene has CDR1 SGDLS and CDR2 YYNGEE. The CDR3 region is CASSVASGSYEQYF. The CDR3 region has the DNA TGTGCCAGCAGCGTAGCCAGCGGGAGCTACGAGCAGTACTTC.

This clone was detected ten times or more. The chain uses TRBV9 and TRBJ2-7, with 9 bases identical to TRBD2. Germline lookup yields CDR1 SGDLS and CDR2 YYNGEE. The CDR3 spans 13 residues. V shed 4 bases, J shed 3 bases, and the junction held 2 bases outside the gene matches. CDR3 loop: CASSLSGSYEQYF. CDR3 in DNA: TGTGCCAGCAGCCTTAGCGGGAGCTACGAGCAGTACTTC.

The chain recombines TRBV6-5 with TRBJ2-1; tentatively, D is TRBD1 (6 bases). CDR1 is MNHEY and CDR2 is SVGAGI in the germline V gene. This CDR3 is built from 15 residues. Trimming stripped 6 bases from V and 3 bases from J, with 15 bases between. The CDR3 region is CASSLVLTGYNEQFF. In DNA, the CDR3 is TGTGCCAGCAGCCTCGTTTTGACAGGCTACAATGAGCAGTTCTTC.

This chain uses TRBV10-2 with TRBJ1-6; 8 bases line up with TRBD1. This CDR3 spans 13 amino acids. V gave up 2 bases and J gave up 11 bases; unmatched junction bases: 2. In germline, CDR1 is WSHSY, CDR2 SAAADI. CDR3 sequence (DNA): TGCGCCAGCAGTGAGGACAGGGGAACACCCCTCCACTTT. As protein: CASSEDRGTPLHF.

This clone was recorded a few times. This rearrangement joins TRBV19 to TRBJ2-1; the match to TRBD2 covers 7 bases. Germline CDR1 reads LNHDA; CDR2 reads SQIVND (reference sequence). The CDR3 is 17 residues long. J gave up 8 bases and V 2 bases, and 15 bases lay outside the gene matches. The CDR3, as DNA: TGTGCCAGTAGTATATATGCCCCGGCGGGGGTTAGGGATGAGCAGTTCTTC. Translated: CASSIYAPAGVRDEQFF.

This clone was observed a few times. This chain joins TRBV3-1 (or the pseudogene TRBV3-2) and TRBJ2-3; 10 bases are shared with TRBD2. After removal of 1 base from V and 5 bases from J, the junction contained 9 bases not matched to a gene. Germline CDR1 LGHDT, CDR2 YNNKEL (reference sequence). CDR3 size: 17 residues. CDR3 in DNA: TGTGCCAGCAGCCAAGTTAGGCGGCTAGCGGGAGTAGATACGCAGTATTTT. Translating gives CASSQVRRLAGVDTQYF.

This chain connects TRBV28 to TRBJ2-2; tentatively, D is TRBD2 (7 bases). In germline, CDR1 is MDHEN, CDR2 SYDVKM. Deletions cut 6 bases from V and 4 bases from J, with 9 bases between. CDR3 size: 13 residues. The CDR3: CASRGGGTGELFF. For the CDR3, the DNA is TGTGCCAGCAGGGGAGGGGGCACCGGGGAGCTGTTTTTT. Full variable domain (rest looked up from reference TRBV28 and TRBJ2-2): DVKVTQSSRYLVKRTGEKVFLECVQDMDHENMFWYRQDPGLGLRLIYFSYDVKMKEKGDIPEGYSVSREKKERFSLILESASTNQTSMYLCASRGGGTGELFFGEGSRLTVL.

The chain is built from TRBV3-1 (or the pseudogene TRBV3-2) and TRBJ2-7; TRBD1 matches at 10 bases. Germline V gives CDR1 LGHDT, CDR2 YNNKEL (reference sequence). The V gene end was trimmed by 6 bases and the J gene end by 3 bases; junction bases not matched to a gene: 5. The length of the CDR3 is 14 residues. CDR3 protein: CASSRRTGGYEQYF. CDR3 in DNA: TGTGCCAGCAGTCGGCGGACAGGGGGCTACGAGCAGTACTTC.

A note on this clone: Other nucleotide sequences in the sample specify the same CDR3. The rearrangement joins TRBV7-2 to TRBJ1-1; D ambiguous. CDR1 is SGHTA, CDR2 FQGNSA, per germline. This CDR3 comprises 13 residues. The ends were cut back, 2 bases at V and 1 base at J, with 5 bases in the middle. The CDR3 region is CASSLLRNTEAFF. CDR3 DNA sequence: TGTGCCAGCAGCTTACTTAGGAACACTGAAGCTTTCTTT.

This clone was recorded only once. In DNA, the CDR3 is TGTGCCAGCAGTGCTGGGGCGAGAATCTCTGGGGCCAACGTCCTGACTTTC. This codes for CASSAGARISGANVLTF. V and J are TRBV2 and TRBJ2-6, with D possibly matching TRBD1 (5 bases). Trimming shortened V by 4 bases and J by 0 bases, and 13 bases separated the two germline ends. Germline V lookup: CDR1 SNHLY, CDR2 FYNNEI. This CDR3 comprises 17 residues.

This chain connects TRBV18 to TRBJ1-4; 9 bases fit TRBD1. The CDR3 is 14 residues long. Germline trimming cut 4 bases from V and 8 bases from J; bases unmatched to any gene: 5. The germline V gene has CDR1 KGHSH and CDR2 LQKENI. CDR3 sequence (DNA): TGTGCCAGCTCACTGGGACAGGGAGGCGAAAAACTGTTTTTT. Protein: CASSLGQGGEKLFF.

The V gene is TRBV9, the J gene TRBJ1-2, with 8 bases that match TRBD1. This CDR3 has 15 amino acids. The germline CDR1 and CDR2 sequences are SGDLS and YYNGEE. Losses at the gene ends were 3 bases for V and 4 bases for J; bases not matched to a gene: 8. CDR3 residues: CASSASQGEGYGYTF. The CDR3 nucleotides read TGTGCCAGCAGCGCCTCACAGGGGGAGGGCTATGGCTACACCTTC.

The chain uses TRBV2 and TRBJ2-2; D is possibly TRBD1 (5 bases). Trimming removed 3 bases from V and 2 bases from J, with 13 bases in between. This CDR3 spans 16 amino acids. Germline lookup yields CDR1 SNHLY and CDR2 FYNNEI. The DNA of the CDR3 is TGTGCCAGCAGTGAGACGGACACACCAAACACCGGGGAGCTGTTTTTT. This sequence encodes CASSETDTPNTGELFF.

This clone has only a few counts. Here the CDR3 DNA reads TGTGCCAGCAACCTCCTGGGACAGAGCACAGATACGCAGTATTTT. Translated, it gives CASNLLGQSTDTQYF. The chain has TRBV2 and TRBJ2-3, with 7 bases lining up with TRBD1. The CDR3 length is 15 residues. Germline loops: CDR1 SNHLY, CDR2 FYNNEI. The V segment lost 7 bases and the J segment 0 bases; nucleotides outside the gene matches: 7.

The chain is built from TRBV7-2 and TRBJ2-3; 9 bases map to TRBD2. The CDR3 is 16 amino acids. The V segment lost 3 bases and the J segment 5 bases; nucleotides outside the gene matches: 9. CDR1 is SGHTA and CDR2 is FQGNSA in the germline V gene. CDR3 protein: CASSLTSGGGLDTQYF. The CDR3, as DNA: TGTGCCAGCAGCTTGACTAGCGGAGGGGGGTTAGATACGCAGTATTTT.

The chain's CDR3 is CASSYRAGAYEQYF. The CDR3 DNA follows: TGTGCCAGCAGTTACCGTGCAGGCGCCTACGAGCAGTACTTC. The genes are TRBV28 and TRBJ2-7; D remains ambiguous. Trimming pared 4 bases from V and 2 bases from J, leaving 12 bases between. This CDR3 spans 14 amino acids. The germline V gene encodes CDR1 MDHEN and CDR2 SYDVKM.

J is TRBJ2-3 and V is TRBV19; the D gene is possibly TRBD2 (5 bases). V was shortened by 4 bases and J by 2 bases, with 13 bases between the two germline ends. Germline CDR1 reads LNHDA; CDR2 reads SQIVND (reference sequence). The CDR3 is made up of 15 amino acids. CDR3 DNA sequence: TGTGCCAGTAGTACCAAGACGGGATACACAGATACGCAGTATTTT. Protein: CASSTKTGYTDTQYF.

The chain combines TRBV20-1 with TRBJ2-7, with unresolved D. V gave up 6 bases and J gave up 3 bases, with 3 bases separating them. The germline V gene has CDR1 DFQATT and CDR2 SNEGSKA (reference sequence). The CDR3 is 9 residues long. The CDR3 bases are TGCAGTGCCGGCTACGAGCAGTACTTC. Protein: CSAGYEQYF.

The chain recombines TRBV11-3 with TRBJ2-2; 7 bases align to TRBD2. The V gene end was trimmed by 2 bases and the J gene end by 5 bases; junction bases not matched to a gene: 2. From germline, CDR1 is SGHNT and CDR2 YENEEA. The CDR3 has 14 amino acids. DNA for the CDR3: TGTGCCAGCAGCTTACCGGGAGGAACCGGGGAGCTGTTTTTT. Its protein is CASSLPGGTGELFF.

The chain employs TRBV19 and TRBJ2-1; D may be TRBD1 (5 bases). Germline V lookup: CDR1 LNHDA, CDR2 SQIVND (reference sequence). V gave up 1 base and J gave up 0 bases, with 7 bases separating them. The CDR3 spans 15 residues. CDR3 sequence reads: CASSIGQSSYNEQFF. CDR3 sequence (DNA): TGTGCCAGTAGTATAGGACAGAGCTCCTACAATGAGCAGTTCTTC.